The source of this T cell receptor beta chain is a study of blood T cell repertoires in COVID-19. Study-wide background: T cells, B-cell-depleted T cells, or PBMCs provided the cDNA or gDNA that served as material.

In the source study's methods: Cell counts per sample came from amplifying reference gene primers. The data were produced by immunoSEQ multiplex PCR, yet TCRdb's version contains in-frame clones alone and is incomplete. V, J and clone size derive from that table, while D and trimming were established from the DNA sequence. The sample lists approximately 220,000 clones; 80% to 90% were seen once. The CDR3 is 15 residues long. Germline assignment: CDR1 SGHTA and CDR2 FQGNSA. Trimming took 1 base from V and 4 from J, leaving 14 bases between them. The V and J genes are TRBV7-2 and TRBJ2-7; possibly TRBD1 for D (5 bases). Input material: PBMCs or T cells enriched from blood (not recorded which). The receptor was derived from a woman in her forties or fifties who had been exposed to COVID-19. This CDR3 is CASSLEARVRYEQYF. CDR3 nucleotide sequence: TGTGCCAGCAGCTTAGAGGCCAGGGTAAGATACGAGCAGTACTTC.